Listed below are T cell receptor beta chains from one sample, sequenced in a study of T cells in Graves' hyperthyroidism and ophthalmopathy. TCRdb reanalysed the multiplex PCR reads using MiXCR and keeps one entry per CDR3 protein. The sample includes fewer than 650,000 distinct CDR3 sequences, approximately 49% of them seen just once. The sample comprised peripheral blood or thyroid tissue (not recorded which). These receptor sequences come from an adult woman with Graves' disease, either hyperthyroidism or ophthalmopathy (not recorded which). The CDR3 runs from the conserved cysteine through the conserved F or W. A D gene is named only where the DNA matches it firmly. Expanded clones get a size class; other rows say once, few or many, or leave the size out.

clone_size	j_call	d_call	v_call	cdr3_aa	cdr3_nt
many	TRBJ1-5	TRBD1	TRBV20-1	CSARDPGQGNQPQHF	TGCAGTGCTAGAGATCCGGGACAGGGGAATCAGCCCCAGCATTTT
.	TRBJ2-7	TRBD2	TRBV5-1	CAGSFGTSTSYEQYF	TGCGCCGGCAGCTTCGGGACTAGCACCTCCTACGAGCAGTACTTC
.	TRBJ1-1	.	TRBV29-1	CSVEGGEGREAFF	TGCAGCGTTGAAGGGGGTGAGGGACGGGAAGCTTTCTTT
.	TRBJ1-5	TRBD1	TRBV20-1	CSIDRGQYEHF	TGCAGTATAGACAGGGGGCAGTACGAGCATTTT
many	TRBJ2-2	TRBD2	TRBV9	CASSVGWEGTGELFF	TGTGCCAGCAGCGTAGGATGGGAGGGCACCGGGGAGCTGTTTTTT
few	TRBJ1-1	TRBD1	TRBV7-8	CASTPGQGAEAFF	TGTGCCAGTACGCCGGGACAGGGAGCTGAAGCTTTCTTT
many	TRBJ2-5	.	TRBV20-1	CSAPGTGETQYF	TGCAGTGCTCCCGGGACGGGAGAGACCCAGTACTTC
.	TRBJ1-2	.	TRBV5-8	CASSSDPTFNYGYTF	TGTGCCAGCAGCTCCGACCCGACATTTAACTATGGCTACACCTTC
few	TRBJ2-2	TRBD1	TRBV20-1	CSALIRQGALDTGELFF	TGCAGTGCTCTCATCCGACAGGGGGCGTTGGACACCGGGGAGCTGTTTTTT
few	TRBJ1-2	TRBD1	TRBV7-8	CSVEGQRNYGYTF	TGCAGCGTTGAGGGACAGAGAAACTATGGCTACACCTTC
.	TRBJ2-7	TRBD1	TRBV7-2	CASSFGQARRGEQYF	TGTGCCAGCAGCTTTGGACAGGCCCGCCGCGGCGAGCAGTACTTC
.	TRBJ1-1	TRBD1	TRBV29-1	CSVEGGQGEFEAFF	TGCAGCGTTGAAGGGGGACAGGGCGAGTTTGAAGCCTTCTTT
many	TRBJ2-7	.	TRBV2	CASSTDRGGYYEQYF	TGTGCCAGCAGTACCGACAGAGGGGGATACTACGAGCAGTACTTC
.	TRBJ2-5	.	TRBV20-1	CSAQDGREPGGTQYF	TGCAGTGCCCAGGACGGAAGGGAGCCCGGCGGGACCCAGTACTTC
few	TRBJ2-7	.	TRBV27	CASSLSVGFNYEQYF	TGTGCCAGCAGTTTATCGGTGGGGTTCAACTACGAGCAGTACTTC
few	TRBJ2-7	.	TRBV3-1	CASSVGDRQYF	TGTGCCAGCAGTGTGGGAGATCGGCAGTACTTC
once	TRBJ2-4	.	TRBV7-9	CASSAGRGDIQYF	TGTGCCAGCAGCGCCGGACGAGGGGACATTCAGTACTTC
few	TRBJ2-2	.	TRBV28	CASSFGGTGELFF	TGTGCCAGCAGTTTTGGGGGGACCGGGGAGCTGTTTTTT
few	TRBJ1-1	.	TRBV6-2/TRBV6-3	CASQLLLNRENTEAFF	TGTGCCAGTCAGTTACTGTTGAACAGGGAGAACACTGAAGCTTTCTTT
few	TRBJ1-5	.	TRBV2	CASSERYQPQHF	TGTGCCAGCAGCGAAAGATATCAGCCCCAGCATTTT
.	TRBJ2-5	.	TRBV20-1	CSARDPIEATGGPQETQYF	TGCAGTGCTAGAGATCCTATCGAAGCGACTGGGGGTCCCCAAGAGACCCAGTACTTC
many	TRBJ1-5	.	TRBV12-3/TRBV12-4	CASSPSDGGSNQPQHF	TGTGCCAGCAGTCCGTCCGACGGGGGTAGCAATCAGCCCCAGCATTTT
few	TRBJ1-4	.	TRBV2	CASSNREREKLFF	TGTGCCAGCAGTAACAGGGAACGGGAAAAACTGTTTTTT
.	TRBJ2-6	.	TRBV11-2	CASSLRVTSGPNNVLTF	TGTGCCAGCAGCTTACGAGTCACCTCCGGGCCCAACAACGTCCTGACTTTC
once	TRBJ1-2	.	TRBV10-3	CAIRGARISYGYTF	TGTGCCATCAGAGGGGCTAGGATCAGCTATGGCTACACCTTC
.	TRBJ1-2	TRBD1	TRBV2	CASVPERGRGPYGYTF	TGTGCCAGCGTCCCCGAGAGGGGGCGTGGCCCATATGGCTACACCTTC
.	TRBJ2-7	TRBD2	TRBV11-2	CASSEWTSGGEQYF	TGTGCCAGCAGCGAATGGACTAGCGGGGGCGAGCAGTACTTC
few	TRBJ2-2	TRBD1	TRBV19	CASSTGQATGELFF	TGTGCCAGTAGTACCGGACAGGCCACCGGGGAGCTGTTTTTT
few	TRBJ1-2	.	TRBV15	CATSRLNYGYTF	TGTGCCACCAGCAGACTAAACTATGGCTACACCTTC
.	TRBJ2-7	.	TRBV20-1	CSATSDSYEQYF	TGCAGTGCGACCTCGGACTCCTACGAGCAGTACTTC
many	TRBJ2-2	TRBD2	TRBV2	CASMGTSGSSSTGELFF	TGTGCCAGCATGGGGACTAGCGGGAGTTCCAGCACCGGGGAGCTGTTTTTT
.	TRBJ2-7	.	TRBV3-1	CASSGWGREQYF	TGTGCCAGCAGCGGATGGGGTCGGGAGCAGTACTTC
few	TRBJ1-5	TRBD1	TRBV24-1	CATGTGHPGNQPQHF	TGTGCCACCGGGACAGGGCATCCGGGCAATCAGCCCCAGCATTTT
.	TRBJ1-5	TRBD1	TRBV5-1	CASGLGTGGNQPQHF	TGCGCCAGCGGCCTAGGGACAGGGGGCAATCAGCCCCAGCATTTT
.	TRBJ1-2	TRBD1	TRBV7-2	CASSSDRDSGYTF	TGTGCCAGCAGTTCGGACCGGGACAGCGGCTACACCTTC
many	TRBJ2-7	.	TRBV6-1	CASSEDRYEQYF	TGTGCCAGCAGTGAAGACAGATACGAGCAGTACTTC
.	TRBJ1-2	TRBD1	TRBV10-3	CASSSFEGAFYGYTF	TGTGCCAGCAGCTCCTTTGAGGGGGCCTTCTATGGCTACACCTTC